One sample yielded the 17 T cell receptor beta chains listed below, sequenced in a study of shared clonotypes between healthy human individuals. The assay was immunoSEQ multiplex PCR, and TCRdb's table has in-frame clones only and misses some. The profile covers millions of clones, with approximately 95% appearing a single time and roughly 1.1% taken by the ten largest. CD45RO-negative cells were positively selected for CCR7, leaving out terminally differentiated effector memory CD45RA+ cells. Sample: naive CD8+ T cells sorted from blood. These receptors came from a man aged 18 to 29 in good health.

This clone was seen only once. The gene calls are TRBV7-8 and TRBJ2-3; TRBD2 agrees at 8 bases. This CDR3 has 16 residues. Germline V gene sequence: CDR1 SGHVS, CDR2 FQNEAQ. V gave up 2 bases and J gave up 4 bases; unmatched junction bases: 8. CDR3 amino acids: CASSLLAGRGADTQYF. In DNA form, the CDR3 reads TGTGCCAGCAGCTTACTAGCGGGCCGTGGGGCAGATACGCAGTATTTT. The full variable domain, with the rest looked up from reference TRBV7-8 and TRBJ2-3, is GAGVSQSPRYKVAKRGQDVALRCDPISGHVSLFWYQQALGQGPEFLTYFQNEAQLDKSGLPSDRFFAERPEGSVSTLKIQRTQQEDSAVYLCASSLLAGRGADTQYFGPGTRLTVL.

The V and J genes are TRBV2 and TRBJ2-3; 8 bases fit TRBD1. Germline CDR1 SNHLY, CDR2 FYNNEI. This CDR3 is built from 15 residues. The ends lost 5 bases at V and 1 base at J; junction bases unmatched: 5. The CDR3 sequence is CASSHPGQGTDTQYF. As DNA, the CDR3 is TGTGCCAGCAGTCACCCGGGACAGGGCACAGATACGCAGTATTTT. Drawing the rest from reference TRBV2 and TRBJ2-3, the complete variable domain is EPEVTQTPSHQVTQMGQEVILRCVPISNHLYFYWYRQILGQKVEFLVSFYNNEISEKSEIFDDQFSVERPDGSNFTLKIRSTKLEDSAMYFCASSHPGQGTDTQYFGPGTRLTVL.

The rearrangement joins TRBV5-8 to TRBJ2-1; the D is unclear. Germline V gene lookup returns CDR1 SGHTS and CDR2 YDEGEE. CDR3 length equals 14 residues. Trimming removed 7 bases from V and 5 bases from J, with 16 bases in between. CDR3 DNA: TGTGCCAGCCTTGACCCCGAAGAGAACAATGAGCAGTTCTTC. Translation: CASLDPEENNEQFF.

The chain employs TRBV4-1 and TRBJ2-1, with 10 bases aligning to TRBD2. The CDR3 has 15 amino acids. V shed 4 bases and J 4 bases; nucleotides not matched to a gene: 4. Per germline, CDR1 MGHRA and CDR2 YSYEKL. The CDR3 DNA is TGCGCCAGCAGCCTTTTAGCGGGAGGTTACAATGAGCAGTTCTTC. Its protein is CASSLLAGGYNEQFF.

The genes are TRBV29-1 and TRBJ2-7, with TRBD2 matching over 11 bases. The CDR3 has 16 residues. Trimming removed 1 base from V and 6 bases from J; junction bases left unmatched: 11. Germline lookup yields CDR1 SQVTM and CDR2 ANQGSEA. The CDR3 DNA follows: TGCAGCGTTGAAGGGACCATAGCGGGAGGGGAGCGCGAGCAGTACTTC. This codes for CSVEGTIAGGEREQYF.

V gene TRBV5-8 combines with J gene TRBJ1-1, with 7 bases that match TRBD1. Germline assignment: CDR1 SGHTS and CDR2 YDEGEE. The CDR3 runs 13 residues. After removal of 1 base from V and 7 bases from J, the junction contained 4 bases not matched to a gene. CDR3 in amino acids: CASSLMGQIEAFF. The CDR3 coding sequence is TGTGCCAGCAGCTTGATGGGACAGATTGAAGCTTTCTTT.

This clone appeared once. The rearrangement joins TRBV13 to TRBJ1-1; D unclear. The V gene lost 5 bases and the J gene lost 4 bases, with 17 bases spanning the gap. Germline-derived CDR1 and CDR2 are PRHDT and FYEKMQ (reference sequence). The CDR3 spans 15 residues. The CDR3 region has the DNA TGTGCCAGCAGCCCTCCGCTGCCCCCGGTCACTGAAGCTTTCTTT. As protein: CASSPPLPPVTEAFF.

Note on this clone: Other DNA sequences in the same sample also yield this CDR3. The gene calls are TRBV11-2 and TRBJ2-7, with no clear D. The V end lost 3 bases, the J end lost 0 bases, and 6 bases lay between the germline ends. Germline V lookup: CDR1 SGHAT, CDR2 FQNNGV. The CDR3 totals 13 residues. The CDR3 is CASSFSSSYEQYF. The CDR3 region has the DNA TGTGCCAGCAGCTTTAGTAGCTCCTACGAGCAGTACTTC.

This sequence joins TRBV9 and TRBJ2-2; no clear D gene. The CDR3 spans 17 residues. Between the trimmed V and J ends, which lost 0 bases and 5 bases, there was a span of 17 bases. The germline V gene encodes CDR1 SGDLS and CDR2 YYNGEE. CDR3 sequence: CASSVAPSEQRTGELFF. Written as DNA, the CDR3 is TGTGCCAGCAGCGTAGCTCCCAGTGAGCAACGGACCGGGGAGCTGTTTTTT.

The V and J genes are TRBV11-2 and TRBJ2-1; D is perhaps TRBD1 (5 bases). CDR3 size: 14 residues. The V gene's germline CDR1 is SGHAT and CDR2 FQNNGV. Trimming stripped 5 bases from V and 0 bases from J, with 8 bases between. The CDR3 sequence is CASSLQVSYNEQFF. The CDR3 DNA reads as TGTGCCAGCAGCCTACAGGTCTCCTACAATGAGCAGTTCTTC.

Details on this clone: The same CDR3 can be traced to other DNA sequences in this sample. The V and J genes are TRBV5-6 and TRBJ2-7; tentatively, D is TRBD2 (6 bases). V was trimmed by 4 bases and J by 4 bases, leaving 12 bases between them. CDR1 SGHDT and CDR2 YYEEEE come from the germline V gene. CDR3 length: 13 amino acids. CDR3 DNA sequence: TGTGCCAGCAGCCCGGAGGGCAGTTACGAGCAGTACTTC. Translation: CASSPEGSYEQYF.

V and J are TRBV5-1 and TRBJ1-3; D possibly corresponds to TRBD1 (5 bases). Germline lookup yields CDR1 SGHRS and CDR2 YFSETQ. The CDR3 sequence is 16 residues long. Between the trimmed V and J ends, which lost 0 bases and 0 bases, there was a span of 10 bases. The CDR3 sequence: CASSLDGAYSGNTIYF. For the CDR3, the DNA is TGCGCCAGCAGCTTGGACGGGGCCTACTCTGGAAACACCATATATTTT.

A single count supports this clone. CDR3 nucleotides: TGCAGCGTCATAGACAGGGCCGCTGGGGCCAACGTCCTGACTTTC. Translated, it gives CSVIDRAAGANVLTF. The chain couples TRBV29-1 to TRBJ2-6; 7 bases are a match to TRBD1. The germline V gene encodes CDR1 SQVTM and CDR2 ANQGSEA. This CDR3 has 15 residues. Trimming cost V 6 bases and J 2 bases; bases outside gene matches: 7.

The V and J genes are TRBV11-2 and TRBJ2-1; unclear D gene. The length of the CDR3 is 12 residues. Trimming left V 1 base short and J 9 bases short, with 7 bases between. Germline CDR1 SGHAT, CDR2 FQNNGV. CDR3 residues: CASSLGSTEQFF. CDR3 nucleotide sequence: TGTGCCAGCAGCTTAGGTAGCACTGAGCAGTTCTTC. The full variable domain, with the rest looked up from reference TRBV11-2 and TRBJ2-1, is EAGVAQSPRYKIIEKRQSVAFWCNPISGHATLYWYQQILGQGPKLLIQFQNNGVVDDSQLPKDRFSAERLKGVDSTLKIQPAKLEDSAVYLCASSLGSTEQFFGPGTRLTVL.

The chain links TRBV5-4 to TRBJ2-5; 9 bases are shared with TRBD2. Looked up from germline, CDR1 is SGHNT and CDR2 is YYREEE (reference sequence). V lost 0 bases, J lost 4 bases, and 10 bases stayed unmatched. The CDR3 is 17 amino acids. The CDR3 DNA is TGTGCCAGCAGCTTGGAGCCAGCGGGGGGCGTGGGAGAGACCCAGTACTTC. Its protein is CASSLEPAGGVGETQYF.

The CDR3 DNA reads TGTGCCAGCAGCTCGGGGACAGGGAGCTCCTACAATGAGCAGTTCTTC. Translation gives CASSSGTGSSYNEQFF. This chain links TRBV7-9 with TRBJ2-1; TRBD1 matches 9 bases. The CDR3 has 16 amino acids. V shed 4 bases and J 0 bases; nucleotides not matched to a gene: 4. CDR1 SEHNR and CDR2 FQNEAQ come from the germline V gene (reference sequence).

The chain joins TRBV19 to TRBJ1-1, with D hard to call. This CDR3 has 15 amino acids. Trimming took off 4 bases at V and 0 bases at J, with 12 bases between the two ends. Germline V gives CDR1 LNHDA, CDR2 SQIVND (reference sequence). CDR3 DNA sequence: TGTGCCAGTAGTAATCGTTCGATAATGAACACTGAAGCTTTCTTT. Translation: CASSNRSIMNTEAFF.